This record covers a single T cell receptor beta chain. The sample originates from a study of cytotoxic CD8 clonotypes in ibrutinib-treated CLL. Assay: immunoSEQ multiplex PCR; the TCRdb copy retains only in-frame clones and omits some. Here the sample spans around 310,000 clones, about 80% being singletons. Trimming took 1 base from V and 4 from J, leaving 14 bases between them. This CDR3 is 16 amino acids long. Germline CDR1 is KGHSH and CDR2 is LQKENI. V is TRBV18 and J is TRBJ1-5, with D maybe TRBD1 (6 bases). The receptor was derived from a human donor with chronic lymphocytic leukemia. The sample here was PBMCs, taken before ibrutinib treatment. The CDR3 DNA follows: TGTGCCAGCTCACCACTCCGACAGGCCGTGAATCAGCCCCAGCATTTT. This sequence encodes CASSPLRQAVNQPQHF.